A single sample is the source of the 26 T cell receptor beta chains below, sequenced in a study of blood T cells in healthy people across ages. Next came a second PCR, run for about 6 to 11 cycles, which used a sample-barcoded 5' primer along with a J-beta primer mix. One entry per CDR3 protein, called by TCRdb with MiXCR from the 5' RACE reads. This repertoire shows 450,000 to 600,000 distinct CDR3 sequences, roughly a quarter found once; its top ten account for over 3.5%. This sample also belongs to another study, concerning T cells of mothers and their children.

The sequenced sample was blood. These receptors came from a boy under 10 years old in good health.

This clonotype was recorded many times. The chain is built from TRBV7-2 and TRBJ1-2; TRBD1 agrees at 8 bases. Trimming took 5 bases from V and 7 from J; bases not matched to a gene: 6. The CDR3 spans 13 residues. CDR1 is SGHTA and CDR2 is FQGNSA in the germline V gene. The CDR3 is CASSPDRGSGYTF. The CDR3 nucleotides read TGTGCCAGCAGCCCCGACAGGGGCTCTGGCTACACCTTC.

The chain is built from TRBV12-3 or TRBV12-4 and TRBJ1-1, with unresolved D. This CDR3 has 14 residues. Deletions cut 5 bases from V and 0 bases from J, with 10 bases between. The CDR3 DNA reads as TGTGCCAGCAGTCCGAACTTAATGAACACTGAAGCTTTCTTT. This codes for CASSPNLMNTEAFF.

The V call is TRBV10-3, the J call TRBJ2-7, with D unclear. This CDR3 has 14 residues. Trimming cost V 2 bases and J 7 bases, with 15 bases left between them. Per the germline V gene, CDR1 is ENHRY and CDR2 is SYGVKD. In nucleotides, the CDR3 is TGTGCCATCAGTGAGGGGCGAATGGGTCAAGAGCAGTACTTC. Protein product: CAISEGRMGQEQYF.

This clonotype was seen just once. CDR3 DNA sequence: TGTGCCAGCAGCCGCCCCACTAGCCCCGATGGAGAGACCCAGTACTTC. Residues: CASSRPTSPDGETQYF. V usage is TRBV3-1 and J usage is TRBJ2-1; tentative D call: TRBD2 (6 bases). Judging by the DNA end, TRBJ2-5 fits better; the J call may be wrong. Germline loops: CDR1 LGHDT, CDR2 YNNKEL (reference sequence). The CDR3 is 16 residues long.

This sequence joins TRBV20-1 and TRBJ1-2; no firm D call. With 4 bases removed from V and 8 bases from J, the gap between germline ends came to 11 bases. CDR1 and CDR2 from the germline V gene are DFQATT and SNEGSKA (reference sequence). The length of the CDR3 is 11 residues. The CDR3 is CSATFQSGYTF. The DNA of the CDR3 is TGCAGTGCTACTTTCCAGTCCGGCTACACCTTC.

The chain employs TRBV19 and TRBJ1-2; D remains unclear. Between the trimmed V and J ends, which lost 0 bases and 4 bases, there was a span of 9 bases. This CDR3 has 14 residues. Germline CDR1 reads LNHDA; CDR2 reads SQIVND (reference sequence). The CDR3 region is CASSIEGGSYGYTF. DNA for the CDR3: TGTGCCAGTAGTATAGAAGGAGGGTCCTATGGCTACACCTTC.

This clonotype was seen a few times. This chain joins TRBV13 and TRBJ1-1, with unresolved D. This CDR3 comprises 14 residues. V lost 0 bases and J 6 bases, leaving 11 bases between the germline ends. CDR1 and CDR2 from the germline V gene are PRHDT and FYEKMQ (reference sequence). Here the CDR3 reads CASSLGRAPAEAFF. Here the CDR3 DNA reads TGTGCCAGCAGCTTAGGCCGCGCCCCCGCTGAAGCTTTCTTT.

The rearrangement joins TRBV11-2 to TRBJ2-1; tentatively, D is TRBD1 (5 bases). CDR1 and CDR2 (germline): SGHAT, FQNNGV. The CDR3 extends over 14 amino acids. V lost 0 bases to trimming and J lost 8 bases, with 11 bases between them. Written as DNA, the CDR3 is TGTGCCAGCAGCTTAGATTGGGGCCGGGATGAGCAGTTCTTC. Encoded protein: CASSLDWGRDEQFF. Full variable domain (remainder filled in from reference TRBV11-2 and TRBJ2-1): EAGVAQSPRYKIIEKRQSVAFWCNPISGHATLYWYQQILGQGPKLLIQFQNNGVVDDSQLPKDRFSAERLKGVDSTLKIQPAKLEDSAVYLCASSLDWGRDEQFFGPGTRLTVL.

DNA of the CDR3: TGCAGTGCTAGAGATCATCGGGGAGGGAACATCTACGAGCAGTACTTC. Translation: CSARDHRGGNIYEQYF. The chain is built from TRBV20-1 and TRBJ2-7; 7 nucleotides match TRBD2. This CDR3 has 16 residues. Germline-derived CDR1 and CDR2 are DFQATT and SNEGSKA (reference sequence). After removal of 0 bases from V and 3 bases from J, the junction contained 11 bases not matched to a gene.

CDR3 protein: CASSYSNSIYGYTF. The DNA for the CDR3 is TGTGCCAGCAGTTACTCGAACAGCATCTATGGCTACACCTTC. The chain links TRBV6-5 to TRBJ1-2; D not certain. The CDR3 runs 14 residues. Per germline, CDR1 MNHEY and CDR2 SVGAGI. V was cut by 0 bases and J by 4 bases, with 9 bases left in between.

This clonotype was counted only a few times. The CDR3 DNA reads TGTGCCATCTCGGACAGGGGGCCTGGGACCCAGTACTTC. Encoded protein: CAISDRGPGTQYF. The J gene is TRBJ2-5, the V gene TRBV10-3; TRBD1 aligns across 11 bases. The ends lost 8 bases at V and 7 bases at J; junction bases unmatched: 6. The CDR3 runs to 13 residues. CDR1 is ENHRY, CDR2 SYGVKD, per germline.

V is TRBV27 and J is TRBJ2-3; perhaps D is TRBD1 or TRBD2 (5 bases each). Germline loops: CDR1 MNHEY, CDR2 SMNVEV (reference sequence). This CDR3 spans 15 amino acids. V lost 3 bases and J lost 6, with 16 bases in between. CDR3 residues: CASSFGRGRADTQYF. CDR3 in DNA: TGTGCCAGCAGTTTCGGTCGGGGCCGCGCGGATACGCAGTATTTT.

This clonotype was seen a few times. The rearrangement joins TRBV10-3 to TRBJ2-5, with 10 bases aligning to TRBD1. The CDR3 length is 14 residues. Germline V gene sequence: CDR1 ENHRY, CDR2 SYGVKD. V dropped 8 bases and J dropped 4; count of bases not matched to a gene: 7. In DNA form, the CDR3 reads TGTGCCATCGCCGGGACAGGGGAACGAGAGACCCAGTACTTC. As protein: CAIAGTGERETQYF.

This chain links TRBV4-2 with TRBJ1-3, with D tentatively TRBD1 (6 bases). CDR3 length equals 17 residues. CDR1 LGHNA and CDR2 YNFKEQ come from the germline V gene. V was trimmed by 2 bases and J by 0 bases, leaving 14 bases between them. CDR3 nucleotides: TGTGCCAGCAGCCAACCCCCGGACAGTAGCTCTGGAAACACCATATATTTT. Its translation: CASSQPPDSSSGNTIYF.

The sample holds many counts of this clonotype. The chain has TRBV19 and TRBJ1-5, with D perhaps TRBD1 (6 bases). The CDR3 length is 12 residues. From germline, CDR1 is LNHDA and CDR2 SQIVND (reference sequence). V shed 4 bases and J shed 5 bases, with 6 bases lying between them. The CDR3 region is CASSTGDQPQHF. CDR3 bases: TGTGCCAGTAGTACAGGGGATCAGCCCCAGCATTTT. Together with reference TRBV19 and TRBJ1-5, the CDR3 gives the full variable domain: DGGITQSPKYLFRKEGQNVTLSCEQNLNHDAMYWYRQDPGQGLRLIYYSQIVNDFQKGDIAEGYSVSREKKESFPLTVTSAQKNPTAFYLCASSTGDQPQHFGDGTRLSIL.

The chain employs TRBV7-2 and TRBJ2-1; 12 bases are shared with TRBD2. The V gene end was trimmed by 1 base and the J gene end by 7 bases; junction bases not matched to a gene: 5. From germline, CDR1 is SGHTA and CDR2 FQGNSA. This CDR3 has 16 amino acids. The CDR3 loop is CASSLVLAGGRNEQFF. CDR3 DNA sequence: TGTGCCAGCAGCTTAGTCCTAGCGGGGGGGCGGAATGAGCAGTTCTTC.

In this sample, this clonotype turned up a few times. The CDR3 sequence: CAISEGLAGRGYF. The DNA of the CDR3 is TGTGCCATCAGTGAGGGACTAGCGGGGAGAGGGTACTTC. V and J are TRBV10-3 and TRBJ2-5; 12 nucleotides line up with TRBD2. CDR1 and CDR2 from the germline V gene are ENHRY and SYGVKD. This CDR3 has 13 residues. The J segment lost 13 bases and the V segment lost 2 bases, leaving 5 bases of the junction unmatched.

The chain carries TRBV7-3 and TRBJ1-4; a possible D gene is TRBD1 (6 bases). This CDR3 is 16 amino acids long. Looked up from germline, CDR1 is SGHTA and CDR2 is FQGTGA. The ends were cut back, 7 bases at V and 5 bases at J, with 20 bases in the middle. DNA for the CDR3: TGTGCCAGCACCTCCCCGCGAGAGGGGGGGAATGAAAAACTGTTTTTT. It encodes CASTSPREGGNEKLFF.

This clonotype has more than one count but fewer than ten. This sequence joins TRBV6-5 and TRBJ2-4; TRBD2 aligns across 7 bases. V was clipped by 7 bases and J by 11 bases; unmatched bases: 11. Germline V lookup: CDR1 MNHEY, CDR2 SVGAGI. The CDR3 extends over 13 amino acids. CDR3 DNA sequence: TGTGCCAGCACCCGAACCGGGACTACCGTTCAGTACTTC. Translated: CASTRTGTTVQYF.

This chain links TRBV4-3 with TRBJ2-5, with D perhaps TRBD1 or TRBD2 (6 bases each). Trimming took 2 bases from V and 5 from J, leaving 12 bases between them. The CDR3 covers 14 residues. CDR1 is LGHNA, CDR2 YSLEER, per germline. The CDR3 bases are TGCGCCAGCAGCCAATCCGGGGGCGACGAGACCCAGTACTTC. Translating gives CASSQSGGDETQYF.

Only a few counts were recorded for this clonotype. The rearrangement joins TRBV10-3 to TRBJ2-2; the D is unclear. Trimming pared 0 bases from V and 2 bases from J, leaving 1 base between. The CDR3 is 13 residues long. Per the germline V gene, CDR1 is ENHRY and CDR2 is SYGVKD. This CDR3 reads CAISESNTGELFF. The DNA of the CDR3 is TGTGCCATCAGTGAGTCCAACACCGGGGAGCTGTTTTTT.

This sequence joins TRBV7-8 and TRBJ2-1, with TRBD2 matching 8 bases. The V gene end was trimmed by 6 bases and the J gene end by 8 bases; junction bases not matched to a gene: 12. Per germline, CDR1 SGHVS and CDR2 FQNEAQ. The CDR3 sequence is 15 residues long. CDR3 loop: CASSTGTSTSYEQFF. The DNA of the CDR3 is TGTGCCAGCAGTACCGGGACTAGTACTTCATATGAGCAGTTCTTC.

The table lists this clonotype with a few counts. The gene calls are TRBV30 and TRBJ1-1, with D uncertain. The CDR3 runs 12 residues. Trimming removed 4 bases at V and 5 bases at J, with 11 bases between. The V gene's germline CDR1 is GTSNPN and CDR2 SVGIG (reference sequence). CDR3 bases: TGTGCCTGGACCCTAGGTAAAACTGAAGCTTTCTTT. Translation: CAWTLGKTEAFF.

This CDR3 is CASSVVAGWGVNEQFF. CDR3 sequence (DNA): TGTGCCAGCAGCGTAGTGGCCGGGTGGGGTGTCAATGAGCAGTTCTTC. V and J are TRBV9 and TRBJ2-5; D remains unclear. The J call may be mistaken, given a closer DNA end match to TRBJ2-1. CDR1 is SGDLS, CDR2 YYNGEE, per germline. This CDR3 comprises 16 residues.

The chain employs TRBV10-3 and TRBJ1-4; the D gene is possibly TRBD1 (5 bases). This CDR3 spans 14 amino acids. The germline gives CDR1 ENHRY, CDR2 SYGVKD. Trimming stripped 6 bases from V and 3 bases from J, with 11 bases between. The chain's CDR3 is CAIRNGTANEKLFF. CDR3 DNA sequence: TGTGCCATCAGGAACGGGACGGCTAATGAAAAACTGTTTTTT.

The J gene is TRBJ2-5, the V gene TRBV6-6; TRBD1 aligns across 10 bases. The V gene's germline CDR1 is MNHNY and CDR2 SVGAGI (reference sequence). The CDR3 has 15 residues. With V trimmed by 2 bases and J by 5 bases, 5 bases remained unmatched. CDR3 region: CASSYGDRGRETQYF. In DNA form, the CDR3 reads TGTGCCAGCAGTTACGGGGACAGGGGCAGGGAGACCCAGTACTTC.